Included here is one TCR beta chain sequence, with context. This specimen belongs to a study of blood T cell repertoires in COVID-19. Recruits, aged about 18 to 95 years, lived in 25 or so US areas. Exposed participants came across a COVID-19 case within 2 weeks before study entry. Profiled with immunoSEQ multiplex PCR; TCRdb holds only in-frame clones, not every one. The repertoire holds under 400,000 clones, about 88% seen once, with just over 1% in the top ten. CDR1 is SGDLS and CDR2 is YYNGEE in the germline V gene. Trimming shortened V by 4 bases and J by 1 base, and 14 bases separated the two germline ends. The length of the CDR3 is 16 residues.

Input material: PBMCs or T cells enriched from blood (not recorded which). The gene calls are TRBV9 and TRBJ2-2, with TRBD1 as a possible D gene (6 bases). The TCR sequence derives from a woman under 40 who had been exposed to COVID-19. CDR3 residues: CASSKRGTVNTGELFF. The DNA for the CDR3 is TGTGCCAGCAGCAAAAGGGGGACGGTGAACACCGGGGAGCTGTTTTTT.